This record looks at one T cell receptor beta chain sequence and its context. This CDR3 spans 16 amino acids. Germline values: CDR1 SGHAT, CDR2 FQDESV (reference sequence). V was cut by 1 base and J by 0 bases, with 7 bases left in between. In the authors' workflow: Reference gene primer amplification in the assay estimated nucleated cell counts. Measured with immunoSEQ multiplex PCR; TCRdb has only the in-frame clones, and not every one. V, J and clone size are those of that table, while D and trimming were read from the DNA. The sample has about 69,000 clones; about four fifths are singletons. This entry comes from a study of blood T cell repertoires in COVID-19. Study-level information: Sites across the United States, Italy and Spain contributed samples from acute and convalescent COVID-19.

The V gene is TRBV11-1, the J gene TRBJ2-6; D ambiguous. The sample comprised peripheral blood. This clonotype was obtained from a human donor in a cohort sampled during active COVID-19. In DNA form, the CDR3 reads TGTGCCAGCAGCTTAGAACAGCCCTCTGGGGCCAACGTCCTGACTTTC. This translates into CASSLEQPSGANVLTF. Looking up the rest from reference TRBV11-1 and TRBJ2-6 gives the full variable domain: EAEVAQSPRYKITEKSQAVAFWCDPISGHATLYWYRQILGQGPELLVQFQDESVVDDSQLPKDRFSAERLKGVDSTLKIQPAELGDSAMYLCASSLEQPSGANVLTFGAGSRLTVL.